One sample yielded the 15 T cell receptor beta chains listed below, sequenced in a study of early T cells in non-severe SARS-CoV-2 infection (dated by TCRdb to about 2021). Library creation used 5' RACE. The sample was run on a NextSeq 500. TCRdb ran its own pipeline on the public reads, namely fastp trimming at Q25 and MiXCR clone calling, and kept in-frame beta chains. Here each entry gathers all rows of one CDR3 protein and keeps the most common genes and DNA. This sample gives 85,000 to 95,000 distinct CDR3 sequences in total; around 17% of them show up just once. The ten largest clones represent just over 5% of the sample. The sample here was whole blood, taken at baseline. The receptors stem from an adult who was a healthcare worker with PCR-confirmed SARS-CoV-2 infection or an uninfected control (not recorded which).

The chain couples TRBV6-1 to TRBJ1-2; no clear D gene. Trimming shortened V by 0 bases and J by 5 bases, and 10 bases separated the two germline ends. Per germline, CDR1 MNHNS and CDR2 SASEGT. The CDR3 contains 14 residues. The CDR3 reads CASSEAPGVYGYTF. In DNA, the CDR3 is TGTGCCAGCAGTGAAGCGCCAGGCGTATATGGCTACACCTTC.

This clonotype was detected only a few times. The genes are TRBV9 and TRBJ2-3; D remains ambiguous. The CDR3 sequence is 13 residues long. V lost 0 bases to trimming and J lost 2 bases, with 4 bases between them. Germline assignment: CDR1 SGDLS and CDR2 YYNGEE. The CDR3: CASSVVATDTQYF. CDR3 DNA: TGTGCCAGCAGCGTAGTGGCCACAGATACGCAGTATTTT.

The table lists this clonotype with a few counts. V usage is TRBV28 and J usage is TRBJ1-2, with 8 nucleotides matching TRBD1. The V gene end was trimmed by 5 bases and the J gene end by 5 bases; junction bases not matched to a gene: 16. Germline V gives CDR1 MDHEN, CDR2 SYDVKM. The CDR3 length is 17 residues. The CDR3, as DNA: TGTGCCAGCAGTCCCGTTTCAGGGGGCGGGATTGGGTATGGCTACACCTTC. This sequence encodes CASSPVSGGGIGYGYTF.

This clonotype turned up a few times. V usage is TRBV16 and J usage is TRBJ1-1; D is unresolved. The CDR3 has 12 amino acids. The germline V gene encodes CDR1 KGHSY and CDR2 FQNENV. Trimming removed 5 bases from V and 4 bases from J, with 8 bases in between. CDR3 in DNA: TGTGCCAGCAGCTCTTACCCCACTGAAGCTTTCTTT. Translating it yields CASSSYPTEAFF.

CDR3 region: CASSFRPDGNTIYF. DNA for the CDR3: TGTGCCAGCAGTTTTCGGCCAGATGGAAACACCATATATTTT. V gene TRBV12-3 or TRBV12-4 combines with J gene TRBJ1-3; D gene uncertain. The CDR3 runs 14 residues. Trimming removed 3 bases from V and 3 bases from J, with 9 bases in between.

The V and J genes are TRBV5-1 and TRBJ2-1; tentatively, D is TRBD2 (6 bases). The V end lost 4 bases, the J end lost 3 bases, and 14 bases lay between the germline ends. Germline V gene lookup returns CDR1 SGHRS and CDR2 YFSETQ. The CDR3 contains 15 residues. Here the CDR3 DNA reads TGCGCCAGCAGCCCTGGTAGCGGAGGCTACAATGAGCAGTTCTTC. It specifies CASSPGSGGYNEQFF.

The chain is built from TRBV7-9 and TRBJ2-7; 7 bases map to TRBD1. CDR3 length: 12 amino acids. Germline loops: CDR1 SEHNR, CDR2 FQNEAQ (reference sequence). The J segment lost 7 bases and the V segment lost 5 bases, leaving 5 bases of the junction unmatched. CDR3 loop: CASSQQGREQYF. The CDR3 nucleotides read TGTGCCAGCAGCCAACAGGGGCGGGAGCAGTACTTC.

This clonotype was observed at least ten times. The chain links TRBV28 to TRBJ1-1, with TRBD1 matching 9 bases. Germline CDR1 is MDHEN and CDR2 is SYDVKM. The CDR3 extends over 13 amino acids. V gave up 3 bases and J gave up 8 bases; unmatched junction bases: 4. The CDR3 reads CASSLGTGTEAFF. The CDR3 coding sequence is TGTGCCAGCAGTTTGGGGACAGGGACCGAAGCTTTCTTT.

The chain has TRBV18 and TRBJ2-1; a weak D match, TRBD2 (5 bases). Germline CDR1 reads KGHSH; CDR2 reads LQKENI. This CDR3 region has 16 residues. Trimming took off 0 bases at V and 7 bases at J, with 16 bases between the two ends. CDR3 protein: CASSPPTDYFYNEQFF. CDR3 nucleotides: TGTGCCAGCTCACCACCGACCGACTATTTCTATAATGAGCAGTTCTTC.

This clonotype showed up many times. V gene TRBV10-3 combines with J gene TRBJ2-2; 12 bases are shared with TRBD2. The CDR3 totals 16 residues. Looked up from germline, CDR1 is ENHRY and CDR2 is SYGVKD. The J segment lost 6 bases and the V segment lost 5 bases, leaving 7 bases of the junction unmatched. The DNA for the CDR3 is TGTGCCATCAGTAGACTAGCGGGAGAGTCTTCCGGGGAGCTGTTTTTT. Translated, it gives CAISRLAGESSGELFF.

This clonotype was counted many times. The chain links TRBV28 to TRBJ2-7; D is unresolved. The V gene lost 5 bases and the J gene lost 2 bases, with 10 bases spanning the gap. The CDR3 spans 13 residues. CDR1 is MDHEN, CDR2 SYDVKM, per germline. The DNA for the CDR3 is TGTGCCAGCAGTCTCCGCCGTGCCTACGAGCAGTACTTC. This codes for CASSLRRAYEQYF.

This clonotype appeared a few times. The V and J genes are TRBV11-2 and TRBJ2-7, with 12 bases fitting TRBD1. CDR1 is SGHAT, CDR2 FQNNGV, per germline. The length of the CDR3 is 14 residues. V gave up 6 bases and J gave up 9 bases; unmatched junction bases: 9. The CDR3 bases are TGTGCCAGCAGTCCAGGGACAGGGGGCCTGTGGCAGTACTTC. As protein: CASSPGTGGLWQYF. The whole variable domain, filled in from reference TRBV11-2 and TRBJ2-7, reads EAGVAQSPRYKIIEKRQSVAFWCNPISGHATLYWYQQILGQGPKLLIQFQNNGVVDDSQLPKDRFSAERLKGVDSTLKIQPAKLEDSAVYLCASSPGTGGLWQYFGPGTRLTVT.

V is TRBV7-3 and J is TRBJ2-3; a possible D gene is TRBD2 (6 bases). CDR1 and CDR2 from the germline V gene are SGHTA and FQGTGA. The CDR3 extends over 15 amino acids. The V and J ends lost 2 bases and 8 bases respectively, with 17 bases between them. In DNA, the CDR3 is TGTGCCAGCAGCTTAGGGGGGAGCGGTCCAGGTACGCAGTATTTT. This codes for CASSLGGSGPGTQYF.

This clonotype was counted many times. The chain has TRBV5-4 and TRBJ1-6; D is undetermined. V shed 0 bases and J shed 8 bases, with 9 bases lying between them. There are 14 residues in the CDR3. The germline CDR1 and CDR2 sequences are SGHNT and YYREEE (reference sequence). The CDR3 sequence: CASSLGERDSPLHF. Here the CDR3 DNA reads TGTGCCAGCAGCTTGGGGGAGAGGGATTCACCCCTCCACTTT.

The chain uses TRBV3-1 and TRBJ1-6; D unresolved. The V gene lost 5 bases and the J gene lost 8 bases, with 13 bases spanning the gap. The CDR3 spans 14 residues. Per germline, CDR1 LGHDT and CDR2 YNNKEL (reference sequence). As DNA, the CDR3 is TGTGCCAGCAGCGGCCGGGCAGGCGATTCACCCCTCCACTTT. Protein product: CASSGRAGDSPLHF. The full variable domain, rest sourced from reference TRBV3-1 and TRBJ1-6, is DTAVSQTPKYLVTQMGNDKSIKCEQNLGHDTMYWYKQDSKKFLKIMFSYNNKELIINETVPNRFSPKSPDKAHLNLHINSLELGDSAVYFCASSGRAGDSPLHFGNGTRLTVT.